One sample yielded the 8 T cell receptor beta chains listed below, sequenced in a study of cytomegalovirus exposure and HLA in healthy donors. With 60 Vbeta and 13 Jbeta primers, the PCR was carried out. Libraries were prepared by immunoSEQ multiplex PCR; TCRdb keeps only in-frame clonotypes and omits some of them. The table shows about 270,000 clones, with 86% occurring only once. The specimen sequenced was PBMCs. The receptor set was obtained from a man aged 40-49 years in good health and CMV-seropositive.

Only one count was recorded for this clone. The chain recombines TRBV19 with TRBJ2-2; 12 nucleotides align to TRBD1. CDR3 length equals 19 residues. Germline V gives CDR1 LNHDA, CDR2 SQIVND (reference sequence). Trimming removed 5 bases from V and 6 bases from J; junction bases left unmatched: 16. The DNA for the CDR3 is TGTGCCAGTAGTGTAACTCGCGCCGGGACAGGGGGCCGGCCCGGGGAGCTGTTTTTT. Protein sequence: CASSVTRAGTGGRPGELFF.

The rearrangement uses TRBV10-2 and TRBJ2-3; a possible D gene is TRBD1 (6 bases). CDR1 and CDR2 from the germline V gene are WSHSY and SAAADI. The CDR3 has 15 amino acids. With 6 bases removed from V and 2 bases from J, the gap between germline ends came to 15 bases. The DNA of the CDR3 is TGCGCCAGCAGGGGGGCACAGGCCCCCACAGATACGCAGTATTTT. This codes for CASRGAQAPTDTQYF.

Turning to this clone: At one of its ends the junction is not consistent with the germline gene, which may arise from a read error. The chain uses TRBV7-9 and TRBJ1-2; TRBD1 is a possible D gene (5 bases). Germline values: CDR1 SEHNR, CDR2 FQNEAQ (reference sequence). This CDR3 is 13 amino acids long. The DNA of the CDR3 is TGTTCCAGCAGCTTAGGCAGGGAATATGGCTACACCTTC. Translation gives CSSSLGREYGYTF.

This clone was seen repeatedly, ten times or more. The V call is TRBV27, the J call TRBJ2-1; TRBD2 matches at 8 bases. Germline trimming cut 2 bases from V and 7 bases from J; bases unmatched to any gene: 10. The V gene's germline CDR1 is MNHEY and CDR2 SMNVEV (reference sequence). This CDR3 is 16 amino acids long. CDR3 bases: TGTGCCAGCAGTTTAGAGGGCGTAGCGGGATGGAATGAGCAGTTCTTC. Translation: CASSLEGVAGWNEQFF.

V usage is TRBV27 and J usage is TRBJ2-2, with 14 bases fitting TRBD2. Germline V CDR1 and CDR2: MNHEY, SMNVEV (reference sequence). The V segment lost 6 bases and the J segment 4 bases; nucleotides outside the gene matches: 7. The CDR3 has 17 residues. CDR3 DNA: TGTGCCAGCAGGGGGACTAGCGGGAGCCCGGGCACCGGGGAGCTGTTTTTT. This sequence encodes CASRGTSGSPGTGELFF.

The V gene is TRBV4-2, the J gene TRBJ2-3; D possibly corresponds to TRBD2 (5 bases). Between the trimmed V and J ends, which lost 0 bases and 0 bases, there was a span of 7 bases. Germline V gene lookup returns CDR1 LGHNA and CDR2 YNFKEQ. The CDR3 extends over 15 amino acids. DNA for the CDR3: TGTGCCAGCAGCCAAGAGTCTAGCAGCACAGATACGCAGTATTTT. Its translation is CASSQESSSTDTQYF.

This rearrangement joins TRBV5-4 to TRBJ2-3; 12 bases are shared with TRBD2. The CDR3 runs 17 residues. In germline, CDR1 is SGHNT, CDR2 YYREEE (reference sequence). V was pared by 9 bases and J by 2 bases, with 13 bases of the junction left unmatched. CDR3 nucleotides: TGTGCCACTTTACTAGCGGGAGGTCCTACTGTCACAGATACGCAGTATTTT. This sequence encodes CATLLAGGPTVTDTQYF. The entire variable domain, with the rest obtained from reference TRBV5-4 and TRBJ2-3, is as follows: ETGVTQSPTHLIKTRGQQVTLRCSSQSGHNTVSWYQQALGQGPQFIFQYYREEENGRGNFPPRFSGLQFPNYSSELNVNALELDDSALYLCATLLAGGPTVTDTQYFGPGTRLTVL.

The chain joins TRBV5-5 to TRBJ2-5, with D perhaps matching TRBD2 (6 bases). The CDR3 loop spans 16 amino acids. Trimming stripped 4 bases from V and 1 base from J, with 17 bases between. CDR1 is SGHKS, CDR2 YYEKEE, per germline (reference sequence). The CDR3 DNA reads TGTGCCAGCAGCGTTGGCGTATCGGGAGCCCAAGAGACCCAGTACTTC. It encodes CASSVGVSGAQETQYF. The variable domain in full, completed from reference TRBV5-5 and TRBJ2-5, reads DAGVTQSPTHLIKTRGQQVTLRCSPISGHKSVSWYQQVLGQGPQFIFQYYEKEERGRGNFPDRFSARQFPNYSSELNVNALLLGDSALYLCASSVGVSGAQETQYFGPGTRLLVL.